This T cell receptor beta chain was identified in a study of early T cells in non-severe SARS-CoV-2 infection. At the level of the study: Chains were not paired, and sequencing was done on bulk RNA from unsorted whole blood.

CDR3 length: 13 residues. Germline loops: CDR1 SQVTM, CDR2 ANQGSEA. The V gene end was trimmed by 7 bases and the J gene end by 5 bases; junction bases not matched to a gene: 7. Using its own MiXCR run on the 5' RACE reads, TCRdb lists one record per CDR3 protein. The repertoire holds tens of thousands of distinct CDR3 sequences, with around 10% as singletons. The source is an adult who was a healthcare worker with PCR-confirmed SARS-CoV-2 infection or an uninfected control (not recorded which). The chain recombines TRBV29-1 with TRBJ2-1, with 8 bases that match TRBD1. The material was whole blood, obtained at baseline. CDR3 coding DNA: TGCAGCGCCGCGGGACAGGCCAACAATGAGCAGTTCTTC. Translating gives CSAAGQANNEQFF.